This TCR beta chain was retrieved from a study of vaccination and CD4 T cells after COVID-19. Treatment described: 10-day PBMC culture with coronavirus spike peptide pools or control peptides (ViraFEST assay). A word on this clonotype: The antigen remains undetermined.

This CDR3 contains 17 residues. The V gene lost 5 bases and the J gene lost 4 bases, with 23 bases spanning the gap. Germline V gene data show CDR1 as SGHVT and CDR2 as SQSDAQ. Sequenced with the Oncomine TCR Beta short-read assay was DNA taken from cultured CD4+ T cells. Cultured CD4+ T cells were the source of extracted genomic DNA. MiXCR, run by TCRdb on the PCR reads, gives a single entry per CDR3 protein. Of 12,000 to 15,000 distinct CDR3 sequences listed, about 40% were seen once; the top ten hold roughly 14%. This chain uses TRBV7-4 with TRBJ1-1; D unclear. Sequencing was carried out using CD4+ T cells from blood, cultured in vitro. This sequence originates from a human donor who had recovered from COVID-19. CDR3 DNA: TGTGCCAGCAGCGTAGGGTTGGTTAAAGGGTTCGGCACTGAAGCTTTCTTT. It yields the protein CASSVGLVKGFGTEAFF. Filled out from reference TRBV7-4 and TRBJ1-1, the complete variable domain reads GAGVSQSPRYKVAKRGRDVALRCDSISGHVTLYWYRQTLGQGSEVLTYSQSDAQRDKSGRPSGRFSAERPERSVSTLKIQRTEQGDSAVYLCASSVGLVKGFGTEAFFGQGTRLTVV.